The 20 T cell receptor beta chains presented below share a single source sample, sequenced in a study of beta chain features in type 1 diabetes. Of the isolated RNA, all was reverse transcribed, and so the sequenced material was expressed TCRB transcripts. TCRdb keeps only in-frame clones here, not all; method: immunoSEQ multiplex PCR. The table has about 330,000 clones, 9.5% to 11% seen once; the top ten hold under 0.02%. Sequencing was performed on naive CD4+ T cells from blood. All receptors come from a woman aged 30 to 39 in good health.

In nucleotides, the CDR3 is TGCGCCAGCAGCTTGGTGGCGGGACTAGAGACCCAGTACTTC. The encoded protein is CASSLVAGLETQYF. This chain links TRBV5-1 with TRBJ2-5; possible D gene TRBD2, 6 bases. The CDR3 runs 14 residues. Germline CDR1 SGHRS, CDR2 YFSETQ. Trimming took off 0 bases at V and 4 bases at J, with 10 bases between the two ends.

Only a few counts were recorded for this clone. CDR3 in DNA: TGTGCCAGCAGCTCGCCCGGGACTAGGGGCGAAGTAACCAATGAGCAGTTCTTC. This codes for CASSSPGTRGEVTNEQFF. The chain has TRBV5-6 and TRBJ2-1; 8 bases are a match to TRBD2. V was pared by 3 bases and J by 6 bases, with 17 bases of the junction left unmatched. Per the germline V gene, CDR1 is SGHDT and CDR2 is YYEEEE. This CDR3 is 18 amino acids long.

This clone occurred a few times. This CDR3 is also generated by other DNA sequences in the sample. The chain couples TRBV18 to TRBJ2-5; 7 positions match TRBD1. From germline, CDR1 is KGHSH and CDR2 LQKENI. Trimming took 3 bases from V and 3 from J; bases not matched to a gene: 1. The CDR3 is made up of 13 amino acids. The CDR3 spells CASSPGTEETQYF. The CDR3 DNA sequence: TGTGCCAGCTCACCCGGGACAGAAGAGACCCAGTACTTC. Based on the CDR3 plus reference TRBV18 and TRBJ2-5, the full variable domain is NAGVMQNPRHLVRRRGQEARLRCSPMKGHSHVYWYRQLPEEGLKFMVYLQKENIIDESGMPKERFSAEFPKEGPSILRIQQVVRGDSAAYFCASSPGTEETQYFGPGTRLLVL.

The rearrangement uses TRBV11-2 and TRBJ1-6; a possible D gene is TRBD1 (6 bases). V was cut by 3 bases and J by 5 bases, with 8 bases left in between. Per germline, CDR1 SGHAT and CDR2 FQNNGV. This CDR3 comprises 14 residues. CDR3 in amino acids: CASSFGTHNSPLHF. CDR3 bases: TGTGCCAGCAGCTTTGGGACACATAATTCACCCCTCCACTTT.

The genes are TRBV11-2 and TRBJ2-1; weak D call: TRBD2 (5 bases). This CDR3 comprises 16 residues. The germline V gene has CDR1 SGHAT and CDR2 FQNNGV. V dropped 4 bases and J dropped 3 bases, with 16 bases sitting between them. CDR3: CASSSMDSRSYNEQFF. CDR3 DNA: TGTGCCAGCAGCTCGATGGACTCCCGGAGCTACAATGAGCAGTTCTTC.

This sequence joins TRBV11-1 and TRBJ2-1; weak D call: TRBD2 (6 bases). V lost 3 bases, J lost 3 bases, and 6 bases lay in between. CDR1 SGHAT and CDR2 FQDESV come from the germline V gene (reference sequence). The CDR3 has 13 residues. CDR3 DNA: TGTGCCAGCAGCTTGGAGGGCTACAATGAGCAGTTCTTC. Protein sequence: CASSLEGYNEQFF.

This rearrangement joins TRBV7-2 to TRBJ2-1, with 7 bases that match TRBD2. Looked up from germline, CDR1 is SGHTA and CDR2 is FQGNSA. The CDR3 has 14 residues. V was clipped by 7 bases and J by 7 bases; unmatched bases: 10. CDR3 protein: CASKGGRAFNEQFF. For the CDR3, the DNA is TGTGCCAGCAAAGGAGGGAGGGCCTTTAATGAGCAGTTCTTC.

This chain connects TRBV7-3 to TRBJ2-5; D gene unclear. Germline-derived CDR1 and CDR2 are SGHTA and FQGTGA. This CDR3 comprises 14 residues. V was cut by 1 base and J by 5 bases, with 11 bases left in between. The CDR3 DNA reads TGTGCCAGCAGCTTAAATTCAGGCGCCGAGACCCAGTACTTC. Translated, it gives CASSLNSGAETQYF.

The V and J genes are TRBV25-1 and TRBJ1-2; D perhaps matches TRBD1 (6 bases). V gave up 5 bases and J gave up 3 bases, with 10 bases separating them. Germline-derived CDR1 and CDR2 are MGHDK and SYGVNS. The CDR3 is made up of 13 amino acids. CDR3 bases: TGTGCCAGCAGTCCCTGGACAGACTATGGCTACACCTTC. Translating it yields CASSPWTDYGYTF.

This clone was seen only a few times. V gene TRBV20-1 combines with J gene TRBJ1-3; D call uncertain. CDR3 length: 11 amino acids. Looked up from germline, CDR1 is DFQATT and CDR2 is SNEGSKA (reference sequence). Trimming stripped 7 bases from V and 0 bases from J, with 4 bases between. CDR3 protein: CSGLSGNTIYF. The CDR3 bases are TGCAGTGGACTCTCTGGAAACACCATATATTTT.

The genes are TRBV18 and TRBJ1-5, with 10 bases aligning to TRBD1. J was trimmed by 6 bases and V by 6 bases; bases with no gene match: 5. The germline V gene has CDR1 KGHSH and CDR2 LQKENI. This CDR3 spans 14 amino acids. The CDR3 region is CASSTGGGGQPQHF. The CDR3 nucleotides read TGTGCCAGCTCGACAGGGGGCGGGGGTCAGCCCCAGCATTTT.

The chain has TRBV2 and TRBJ2-3; D possibly corresponds to TRBD2 (6 bases). Germline CDR1 and CDR2: SNHLY and FYNNEI. The CDR3 is made up of 15 amino acids. V lost 4 bases to trimming and J lost 5 bases, with 16 bases between them. CDR3 in amino acids: CASSGLRGMGDTQYF. CDR3 nucleotide sequence: TGTGCCAGCAGTGGTCTTCGCGGGATGGGAGATACGCAGTATTTT.

This clone was observed a few times. The rearrangement links TRBV6-5 to TRBJ2-7; 10 positions match TRBD2. V dropped 5 bases and J dropped 4; count of bases not matched to a gene: 8. CDR3 length: 15 amino acids. Per the germline V gene, CDR1 is MNHEY and CDR2 is SVGAGI. This CDR3 is CASSGIWTSGYEQYF. The DNA for the CDR3 is TGTGCCAGCAGTGGAATCTGGACTAGCGGATACGAGCAGTACTTC.

This clone came up a few times. Other DNA sequences in the same sample also yield this CDR3. The V gene is TRBV18, the J gene TRBJ1-1, with 7 bases fitting TRBD1. V shed 3 bases, J shed 0 bases, and the junction held 1 base outside the gene matches. Germline V gene lookup returns CDR1 KGHSH and CDR2 LQKENI. The CDR3 runs 14 residues. The DNA for the CDR3 is TGTGCCAGCTCACCGGGACAGTTGAACACTGAAGCTTTCTTT. Translated, it gives CASSPGQLNTEAFF.

This clone was seen more than once but under ten times. The genes are TRBV11-2 and TRBJ2-3, with 7 bases that match TRBD2. Trimming removed 1 base from V and 1 base from J; junction bases left unmatched: 5. The CDR3 is made up of 16 amino acids. Germline CDR1 reads SGHAT; CDR2 reads FQNNGV. The CDR3 DNA follows: TGTGCCAGCAGCTTAGTTCGAGGGAGGGGCACAGATACGCAGTATTTT. Translated, it gives CASSLVRGRGTDTQYF.

J is TRBJ2-1 and V is TRBV29-1, with D perhaps matching TRBD2 (5 bases). Germline V gives CDR1 SQVTM, CDR2 ANQGSEA. V was trimmed by 1 base and J by 5 bases, leaving 18 bases between them. The CDR3 is made up of 16 amino acids. CDR3 amino acids: CSVEGSERPNNNEQFF. CDR3 sequence (DNA): TGCAGCGTTGAAGGTAGCGAGCGCCCTAACAACAATGAGCAGTTCTTC.

This clone was detected once. This rearrangement joins TRBV4-1 to TRBJ2-2; 8 bases line up with TRBD2. Germline CDR1 MGHRA, CDR2 YSYEKL. Trimming cost V 1 base and J 2 bases; bases outside gene matches: 3. CDR3 length: 16 amino acids. The CDR3 sequence is CASSQVLAVNTGELFF. CDR3 DNA: TGCGCCAGCAGCCAAGTACTAGCGGTTAACACCGGGGAGCTGTTTTTT.

This clone was recorded a few times. The V and J genes are TRBV9 and TRBJ2-6, with D unclear. Germline V CDR1 and CDR2: SGDLS, YYNGEE. This CDR3 is built from 19 residues. V was shortened by 0 bases and J by 0 bases, with 16 bases between the two germline ends. The CDR3 DNA sequence: TGTGCCAGCAGCGTAGGGGCAGCTACCAAATTCTCTGGGGCCAACGTCCTGACTTTC. Its protein product is CASSVGAATKFSGANVLTF.

V gene TRBV4-1 combines with J gene TRBJ2-1; a possible D gene is TRBD2 (6 bases). Germline CDR1 reads MGHRA; CDR2 reads YSYEKL. V lost 4 bases and J 1 base, leaving 14 bases between the germline ends. CDR3 length: 16 amino acids. As DNA, the CDR3 is TGCGCCAGCAGCCCGATCGCGGGAATGTCCTACAATGAGCAGTTCTTC. Translating it yields CASSPIAGMSYNEQFF.

The V gene is TRBV28, the J gene TRBJ1-1, with 8 nucleotides matching TRBD1. The junction had 2 bases not matched to a gene; V was cut back by 2 bases and J by 3 bases. In germline, CDR1 is MDHEN, CDR2 SYDVKM. The CDR3 is 14 amino acids. The CDR3 DNA follows: TGTGCCAGCAGTTTAGGGGACAGGTACACTGAAGCTTTCTTT. This sequence encodes CASSLGDRYTEAFF.